The 26 T cell receptor beta chains below all came from one sample that was sequenced in a study of blood T cell repertoires in COVID-19. Assay used: immunoSEQ multiplex PCR; TCRdb lists only in-frame clones, some missing. The repertoire has about 100,000 clones, 70% to 90% of them found once; the top ten carry roughly 5%. Source material: peripheral blood. The source is a human donor in a cohort sampled during active COVID-19.

The chain carries TRBV18 and TRBJ1-3; TRBD1 agrees at 8 bases. The CDR3 runs 19 residues. The junction had 13 bases not matched to a gene; V was cut back by 3 bases and J by 0 bases. Germline V lookup: CDR1 KGHSH, CDR2 LQKENI. CDR3 loop: CASSPLGTGRLGSGNTIYF. DNA for the CDR3: TGTGCCAGCTCACCTCTAGGGACAGGACGCCTCGGCTCTGGAAACACCATATATTTT.

This rearrangement joins TRBV5-1 to TRBJ2-7, with 10 bases lining up with TRBD2. Germline CDR1 and CDR2: SGHRS and YFSETQ. V was pared by 1 base and J by 7 bases, with 11 bases of the junction left unmatched. There are 16 residues in the CDR3. The CDR3 reads CASSLITSGTHSEQYF. The DNA for the CDR3 is TGCGCCAGCAGCTTGATAACTAGCGGGACCCATAGTGAGCAGTACTTC.

This sequence joins TRBV19 and TRBJ2-7; a weak D match, TRBD2 (5 bases). Germline V lookup: CDR1 LNHDA, CDR2 SQIVND (reference sequence). The V end was cut by 6 bases, the J end by 1 base, with 13 bases between. CDR3 length equals 14 residues. The CDR3 sequence: CASSRGGGSYEQYF. As DNA, the CDR3 is TGTGCCAGTAGCCGGGGTGGCGGATCCTACGAGCAGTACTTC.

The chain couples TRBV6-6 to TRBJ2-7; 7 positions agree with TRBD1. CDR3 size: 15 residues. Germline-derived CDR1 and CDR2 are MNHNY and SVGAGI (reference sequence). The V gene end was trimmed by 6 bases and the J gene end by 1 base; junction bases not matched to a gene: 9. The CDR3 here is CASSHLGQQSYEQYF. The CDR3 DNA reads TGTGCCAGCAGCCACCTGGGACAGCAGTCCTACGAGCAGTACTTC.

This chain uses TRBV30 with TRBJ1-3; no clear D gene. Trimming removed 3 bases at V and 3 bases at J, with 9 bases between. CDR1 GTSNPN and CDR2 SVGIG come from the germline V gene (reference sequence). The CDR3 has 13 amino acids. The CDR3 DNA is TGTGCCTGGAGACGAGAGGGTGGAAACACCATATATTTT. The encoded protein is CAWRREGGNTIYF.

This clone was seen just once. The V and J genes are TRBV6-5 and TRBJ2-1; the match to TRBD1 covers 9 bases. CDR3 length: 15 residues. Trimming at V came to 7 bases and at J to 7 bases, leaving 11 bases not matched to a gene. Germline V gene data show CDR1 as MNHEY and CDR2 as SVGAGI. The CDR3 DNA sequence: TGTGCCAGCAAACGAAACCCCGGGACAGGGAATGAGCAGTTCTTC. Translated, it gives CASKRNPGTGNEQFF.

The chain employs TRBV6-2 or TRBV6-3 and TRBJ1-5; weak D call: TRBD1 (6 bases). The CDR3 spans 15 residues. Germline V gives CDR1 MNHEY, CDR2 SVGEGT. Trimming left V 4 bases short and J 1 base short, with 11 bases between. CDR3: CASSSWQGSNQPQHF. The DNA of the CDR3 is TGTGCCAGCAGTTCGTGGCAGGGGAGCAATCAGCCCCAGCATTTT.

The chain links TRBV28 to TRBJ1-2, with D hard to call. In germline, CDR1 is MDHEN, CDR2 SYDVKM. Trimming took 2 bases from V and 8 from J, leaving 24 bases between them. The CDR3 extends over 17 amino acids. CDR3 loop: CASSLSYSGGLLGGYTF. The CDR3 coding sequence is TGTGCCAGCAGTTTAAGCTATTCTGGAGGTCTCCTGGGAGGCTACACCTTC.

V is TRBV19 and J is TRBJ2-5; 7 nucleotides line up with TRBD1. This CDR3 contains 14 residues. With 6 bases clipped from V and 5 bases from J, the junction kept 9 bases outside the gene matches. Germline lookup yields CDR1 LNHDA and CDR2 SQIVND (reference sequence). CDR3 nucleotide sequence: TGTGCCAGTAGCAGACAGGGAAAGAGGGAGACCCAGTACTTC. Protein: CASSRQGKRETQYF.

This clone was found a few times. This chain uses TRBV18 with TRBJ1-1; a weak D match, TRBD1 (5 bases). The germline V and J ends were trimmed by 4 bases and 3 bases, with 9 bases remaining between them. CDR3 length equals 13 residues. The germline V gene encodes CDR1 KGHSH and CDR2 LQKENI. CDR3 coding DNA: TGTGCCAGCTCACTGGGGGGGGACACTGAAGCTTTCTTT. Its protein product is CASSLGGDTEAFF. Full variable domain (remainder filled in from reference TRBV18 and TRBJ1-1): NAGVMQNPRHLVRRRGQEARLRCSPMKGHSHVYWYRQLPEEGLKFMVYLQKENIIDESGMPKERFSAEFPKEGPSILRIQQVVRGDSAAYFCASSLGGDTEAFFGQGTRLTVV.

DNA of the CDR3: TGTGCCAGCAGCTTAGAGCGGGGTAGAATCCAGTACTTC. Encoded protein: CASSLERGRIQYF. V is TRBV7-2 and J is TRBJ2-5; 7 nucleotides align to TRBD2. Germline CDR1 is SGHTA and CDR2 is FQGNSA. J gave up 10 bases and V 1 base, and 6 bases lay outside the gene matches. CDR3 size: 13 residues.

The CDR3 bases are TGTGCCAGCACCCGGGGGACAGGTGCCGATGCTCCCTACGAGCAGTACTTC. Protein product: CASTRGTGADAPYEQYF. The chain carries TRBV9 and TRBJ2-7; 8 bases agree with TRBD1. The CDR3 loop spans 17 amino acids. The J segment lost 2 bases and the V segment lost 6 bases, leaving 16 bases of the junction unmatched. Germline V gene data show CDR1 as SGDLS and CDR2 as YYNGEE.

The rearrangement uses TRBV2 and TRBJ2-7, with 9 bases identical to TRBD1. The CDR3 runs 16 residues. The germline CDR1 and CDR2 sequences are SNHLY and FYNNEI. V lost 6 bases and J lost 2; bases outside the gene matches: 11. DNA for the CDR3: TGTGCCAGCAGACGATCGTCCGGGACAGGGACCTACGAGCAGTACTTC. Protein sequence: CASRRSSGTGTYEQYF.

V gene TRBV28 combines with J gene TRBJ1-2; 7 bases fit TRBD1. The CDR3 covers 17 residues. Germline trimming cut 7 bases from V and 2 bases from J; bases unmatched to any gene: 16. CDR1 MDHEN and CDR2 SYDVKM come from the germline V gene. CDR3 sequence (DNA): TGTGCCAGCACTTTCCCAGTCGGTTCAGGGGGGAACTATGGCTACACCTTC. This codes for CASTFPVGSGGNYGYTF.

The sample holds a few counts of this clone. Other DNA sequences in this specimen translate into the identical CDR3. The chain links TRBV28 to TRBJ2-7, with D unclear. This CDR3 has 13 amino acids. V gave up 2 bases and J gave up 3 bases, with 8 bases separating them. Per the germline V gene, CDR1 is MDHEN and CDR2 is SYDVKM. This chain's CDR3 is CASSLRESYEQYF. The CDR3 DNA reads as TGTGCCAGCAGTTTACGTGAGAGCTACGAGCAGTACTTC.

The chain joins TRBV4-2 to TRBJ2-5; TRBD2 agrees at 7 bases. Germline assignment: CDR1 LGHNA and CDR2 YNFKEQ. The CDR3 extends over 14 amino acids. After removal of 1 base from V and 2 bases from J, the junction contained 1 base not matched to a gene. DNA for the CDR3: TGTGCCAGCAGCCAAGGGACTAGTCAAGAGACCCAGTACTTC. Translated, it gives CASSQGTSQETQYF.

The rearrangement links TRBV6-6 to TRBJ1-6; possible D gene TRBD1, 5 bases. The CDR3 sequence is 15 residues long. The germline V gene encodes CDR1 MNHNY and CDR2 SVGAGI (reference sequence). Trimming stripped 5 bases from V and 0 bases from J, with 8 bases between. The DNA of the CDR3 is TGTGCCAGCAGTAGGGACTTCTCCTATAATTCACCCCTCCACTTT. Encoded protein: CASSRDFSYNSPLHF.

This clone occurred once. The chain employs TRBV18 and TRBJ2-3, with 11 positions matching TRBD1. Germline V gene data show CDR1 as KGHSH and CDR2 as LQKENI. V gave up 2 bases and J gave up 2 bases; unmatched junction bases: 3. The length of the CDR3 is 16 residues. This CDR3 is CASSPGTGGFTDTQYF. CDR3 DNA: TGTGCCAGCTCACCAGGGACAGGGGGTTTCACAGATACGCAGTATTTT.

The chain employs TRBV20-1 and TRBJ2-7; 8 bases line up with TRBD1. V shed 3 bases, J shed 5 bases, and the junction held 6 bases outside the gene matches. This CDR3 contains 13 residues. Germline CDR1 and CDR2: DFQATT and SNEGSKA (reference sequence). This CDR3 reads CSASSRTGNEQYF. The CDR3 DNA reads TGCAGTGCTAGTTCCAGGACAGGGAACGAGCAGTACTTC.

The CDR3 here is CASSSSGALRYYGYTF. In DNA, the CDR3 is TGTGCCAGCAGCTCCAGCGGGGCCCTCAGATACTATGGCTACACCTTC. This chain connects TRBV5-5 to TRBJ1-2; TRBD1 might be the D (5 bases). Germline CDR1 is SGHKS and CDR2 is YYEKEE (reference sequence). Deletions cut 3 bases from V and 3 bases from J, with 18 bases between. There are 16 residues in the CDR3.

The chain is built from TRBV3-1 (or the pseudogene TRBV3-2) and TRBJ1-2; 7 bases agree with TRBD1. Trimming removed 8 bases from V and 4 bases from J; junction bases left unmatched: 4. This CDR3 has 12 residues. In germline, CDR1 is LGHDT, CDR2 YNNKEL (reference sequence). CDR3 protein: CASEGAGYGYTF. The CDR3 DNA sequence: TGTGCCAGCGAGGGGGCTGGCTATGGCTACACCTTC.

The chain recombines TRBV5-1 with TRBJ2-3, with D perhaps TRBD1 (6 bases). V lost 5 bases and J 2 bases, leaving 15 bases between the germline ends. This CDR3 is built from 15 residues. Looked up from germline, CDR1 is SGHRS and CDR2 is YFSETQ. CDR3 amino acids: CASRVRGALTDTQYF. The CDR3 DNA sequence: TGCGCCAGCAGGGTCAGGGGCGCCCTCACAGATACGCAGTATTTT.

This clone was recorded only once. The J gene is TRBJ2-2, the V gene TRBV3-1 (or the pseudogene TRBV3-2), with a tentative D call TRBD2 (6 bases). In germline, CDR1 is LGHDT, CDR2 YNNKEL (reference sequence). The CDR3 spans 14 residues. V was clipped by 0 bases and J by 8 bases, with 10 bases between them. In DNA, the CDR3 is TGTGCCAGCAGCCAAGACCACGGGGGTGGGGAGCTGTTTTTT. As protein: CASSQDHGGGELFF.

V usage is TRBV6-2 or TRBV6-3 and J usage is TRBJ2-3; 9 bases map to TRBD2. Germline V CDR1 and CDR2: MNHEY, SVGEGT. CDR3 length: 16 residues. The ends lost 2 bases at V and 2 bases at J; junction bases unmatched: 5. CDR3 coding DNA: TGTGCCAGCAGTTACCCCGGACTAGCGCCCACAGATACGCAGTATTTT. This codes for CASSYPGLAPTDTQYF.

The chain links TRBV7-2 to TRBJ2-7; maybe TRBD1 (6 bases). The V and J ends lost 2 bases and 5 bases respectively, with 16 bases between them. The CDR3 covers 15 residues. Germline lookup yields CDR1 SGHTA and CDR2 FQGNSA. The CDR3 DNA is TGTGCCAGCAGCTTACCAGGGGCGTCCCTCCACGAGCAGTACTTC. Its protein is CASSLPGASLHEQYF.

The rearrangement links TRBV28 to TRBJ1-4, with a tentative D call TRBD1 (5 bases). This CDR3 is built from 16 residues. The V gene's germline CDR1 is MDHEN and CDR2 SYDVKM. The V end lost 1 base, the J end lost 7 bases, and 16 bases lay between the germline ends. CDR3 loop: CASSLSGGAMSEKLFF. For the CDR3, the DNA is TGTGCCAGCAGTTTATCTGGTGGGGCGATGAGTGAAAAACTGTTTTTT.